This entry features one T cell receptor (beta chain) sequence. Its antigen is unidentified. This sample stems from a study of beta chain features in type 1 diabetes. General study points: In these data, an HLA type influence on TCRB rearrangement remained unresolved. Moderate but significant shortening of TCRB CDR3s was recorded in all four CD4+ subsets from Type 1 diabetes patients.

The entirety of the isolated RNA underwent reverse transcription, so expressed TCRB transcripts were sequenced. Assay: immunoSEQ multiplex PCR; the TCRdb copy retains only in-frame clones and omits some. The data contain 240,000 or so clones, over 20% of them singletons. The CDR3 spans 14 residues. The germline V and J ends were trimmed by 0 bases and 7 bases, with 15 bases remaining between them. Germline V gene data show CDR1 as GTSNPN and CDR2 as SVGIG (reference sequence). The specimen sequenced was naive CD4+ T cells from blood. The chain recombines TRBV30 with TRBJ1-2, with D perhaps TRBD1 (6 bases). The sequence was collected from a woman between 40 and 50 years old with type 1 diabetes. In DNA form, the CDR3 reads TGTGCCTGGAGTGTACAACTGGGGGCGCGTGGCTACACCTTC. Translating it yields CAWSVQLGARGYTF.